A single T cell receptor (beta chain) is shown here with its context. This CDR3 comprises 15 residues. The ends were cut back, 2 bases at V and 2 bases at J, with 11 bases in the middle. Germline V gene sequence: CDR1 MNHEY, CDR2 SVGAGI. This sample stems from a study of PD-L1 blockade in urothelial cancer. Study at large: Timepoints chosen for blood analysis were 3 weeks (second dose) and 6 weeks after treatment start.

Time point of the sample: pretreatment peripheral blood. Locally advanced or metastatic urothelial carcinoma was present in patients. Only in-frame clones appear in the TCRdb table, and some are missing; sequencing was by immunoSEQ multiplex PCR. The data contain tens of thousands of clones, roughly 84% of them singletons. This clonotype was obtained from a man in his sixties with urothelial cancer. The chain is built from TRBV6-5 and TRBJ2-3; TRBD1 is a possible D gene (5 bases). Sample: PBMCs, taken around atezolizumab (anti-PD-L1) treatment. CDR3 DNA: TGTGCCAGCAGTTACAGGACACCTTTCACAGATACGCAGTATTTT. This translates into CASSYRTPFTDTQYF.